This T cell receptor beta chain was sequenced in a study of T-cell reconstitution after alpha-beta-depleted transplantation in children. Overall study findings and caveats: Newly made T cells mostly supplied T-cell counts and diversity one year after transplant. The study traced high day-60 TCRbeta diversity in some patients to surviving recipient T cells and thymic progenitors. In patients about two months after transplant, alpha-beta T cells reportedly arose from several hundred expanded graft clones.

This clonotype was counted ten times or more. What it binds is unknown. V lost 0 bases and J lost 6, with 12 bases in between. The CDR3 spans 15 residues. Germline lookup yields CDR1 SGDLS and CDR2 YYNGEE. TCRbeta library construction was performed incorporating unique molecular identifiers. Each CDR3 protein gets one entry after TCRdb re-called the PCR reads with MiXCR. Of roughly 48,000 distinct CDR3 sequences listed, 5.8% were seen once; the top ten hold more than 30%. This chain connects TRBV9 to TRBJ2-2; the D gene is possibly TRBD2 (5 bases). The sample in question was PBMCs, mostly from graft donor cells, obtained 60 days after TCRalphabeta/CD19-depleted stem cell transplant. The sequence came from a female patient aged 2 to 10 who had a stem cell transplant for aplastic anemia, so the T cells may come from the graft donor. Here the CDR3 reads CASSVAASLAGELFF. CDR3 bases: TGTGCCAGCAGCGTAGCGGCTAGCTTGGCCGGGGAGCTGTTTTTT.